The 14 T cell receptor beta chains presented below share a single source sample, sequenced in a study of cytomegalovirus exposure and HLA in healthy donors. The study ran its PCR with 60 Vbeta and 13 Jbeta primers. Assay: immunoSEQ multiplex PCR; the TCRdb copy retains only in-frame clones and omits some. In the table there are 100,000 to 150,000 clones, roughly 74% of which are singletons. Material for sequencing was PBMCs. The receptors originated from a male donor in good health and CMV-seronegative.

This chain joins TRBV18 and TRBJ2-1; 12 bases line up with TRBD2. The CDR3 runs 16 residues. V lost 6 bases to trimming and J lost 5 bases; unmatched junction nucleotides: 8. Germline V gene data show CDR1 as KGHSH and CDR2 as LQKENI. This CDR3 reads CASSPLRLAGDNEQFF. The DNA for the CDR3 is TGTGCCAGCTCTCCTCTCCGACTAGCGGGAGACAATGAGCAGTTCTTC.

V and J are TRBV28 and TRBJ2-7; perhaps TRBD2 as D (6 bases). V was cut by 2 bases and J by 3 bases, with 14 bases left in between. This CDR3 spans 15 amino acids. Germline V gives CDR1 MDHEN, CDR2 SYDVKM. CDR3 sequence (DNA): TGTGCCAGCAGTTTACATATAAACGGGGGCTACGAGCAGTACTTC. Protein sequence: CASSLHINGGYEQYF. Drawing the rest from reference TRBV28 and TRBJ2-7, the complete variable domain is DVKVTQSSRYLVKRTGEKVFLECVQDMDHENMFWYRQDPGLGLRLIYFSYDVKMKEKGDIPEGYSVSREKKERFSLILESASTNQTSMYLCASSLHINGGYEQYFGPGTRLTVT.

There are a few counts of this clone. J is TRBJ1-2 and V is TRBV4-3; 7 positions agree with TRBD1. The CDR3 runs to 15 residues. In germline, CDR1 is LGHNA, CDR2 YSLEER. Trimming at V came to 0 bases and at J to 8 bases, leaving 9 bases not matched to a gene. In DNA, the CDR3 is TGCGCCAGCAGCCAAGAAGTGACAGGGCGGAGGGGCTACACCTTC. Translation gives CASSQEVTGRRGYTF.

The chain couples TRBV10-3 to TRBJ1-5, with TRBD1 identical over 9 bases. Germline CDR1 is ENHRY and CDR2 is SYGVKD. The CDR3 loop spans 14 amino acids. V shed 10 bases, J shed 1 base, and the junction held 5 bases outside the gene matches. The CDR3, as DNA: TGTGCCACGAGGACAGGGGAGAGCAATCAGCCCCAGCATTTT. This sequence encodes CATRTGESNQPQHF.

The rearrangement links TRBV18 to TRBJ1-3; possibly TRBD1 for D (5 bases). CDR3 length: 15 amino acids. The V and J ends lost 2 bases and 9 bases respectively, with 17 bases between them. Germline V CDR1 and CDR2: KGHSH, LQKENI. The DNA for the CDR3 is TGTGCCAGCTCACCAACGGACACGGGCTATGGCACCATATATTTT. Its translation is CASSPTDTGYGTIYF.

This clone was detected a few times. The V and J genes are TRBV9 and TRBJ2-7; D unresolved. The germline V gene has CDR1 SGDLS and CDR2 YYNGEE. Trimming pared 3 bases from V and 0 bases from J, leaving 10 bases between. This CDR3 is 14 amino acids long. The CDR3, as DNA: TGTGCCAGCAGCGCAAGAGTGAACTCCTACGAGCAGTACTTC. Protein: CASSARVNSYEQYF.

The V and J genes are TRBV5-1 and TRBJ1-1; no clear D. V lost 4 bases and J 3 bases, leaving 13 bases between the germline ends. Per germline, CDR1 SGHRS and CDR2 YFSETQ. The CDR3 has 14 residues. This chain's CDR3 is CASSARGVDTEAFF. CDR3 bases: TGCGCCAGCAGCGCCAGAGGCGTGGACACTGAAGCTTTCTTT.

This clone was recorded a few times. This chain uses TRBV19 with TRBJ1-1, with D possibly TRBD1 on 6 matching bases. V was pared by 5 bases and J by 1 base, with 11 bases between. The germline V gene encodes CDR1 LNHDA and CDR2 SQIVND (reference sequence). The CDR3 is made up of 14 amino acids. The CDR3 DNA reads TGTGCCAGTAGTTATGGGACACCGAACACTGAAGCTTTCTTT. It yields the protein CASSYGTPNTEAFF. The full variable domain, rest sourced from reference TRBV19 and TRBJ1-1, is DGGITQSPKYLFRKEGQNVTLSCEQNLNHDAMYWYRQDPGQGLRLIYYSQIVNDFQKGDIAEGYSVSREKKESFPLTVTSAQKNPTAFYLCASSYGTPNTEAFFGQGTRLTVV.

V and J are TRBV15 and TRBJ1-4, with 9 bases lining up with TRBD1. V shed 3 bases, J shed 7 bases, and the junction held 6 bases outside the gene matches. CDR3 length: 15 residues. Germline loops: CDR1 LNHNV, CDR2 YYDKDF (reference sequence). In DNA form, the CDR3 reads TGTGCCACCAGCAGGGACAGGGGAGGGACTGAAAAACTGTTTTTT. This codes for CATSRDRGGTEKLFF.

The CDR3 DNA reads as TGTGCCAGCAGCCCCGTGCCGGGGAGAACTGTCGGAACTAATGAAAAACTGTTTTTT. This translates into CASSPVPGRTVGTNEKLFF. This chain uses TRBV7-9 with TRBJ1-4; the D is unclear. CDR3 length equals 19 residues. Trimming pared 5 bases from V and 1 base from J, leaving 23 bases between. Germline assignment: CDR1 SEHNR and CDR2 FQNEAQ (reference sequence).

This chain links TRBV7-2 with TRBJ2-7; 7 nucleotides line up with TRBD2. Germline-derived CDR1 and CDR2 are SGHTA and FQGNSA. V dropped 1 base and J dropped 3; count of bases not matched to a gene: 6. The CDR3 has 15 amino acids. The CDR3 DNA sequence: TGTGCCAGCAGCTTAGTCGGGACTAATGGCTACGAGCAGTACTTC. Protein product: CASSLVGTNGYEQYF.

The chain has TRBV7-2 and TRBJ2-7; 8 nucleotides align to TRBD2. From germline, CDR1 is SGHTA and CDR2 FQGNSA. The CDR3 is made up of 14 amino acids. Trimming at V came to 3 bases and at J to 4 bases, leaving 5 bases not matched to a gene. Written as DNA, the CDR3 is TGTGCCAGCAGCTTTACTAGCGGCGGATACGAGCAGTACTTC. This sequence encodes CASSFTSGGYEQYF.

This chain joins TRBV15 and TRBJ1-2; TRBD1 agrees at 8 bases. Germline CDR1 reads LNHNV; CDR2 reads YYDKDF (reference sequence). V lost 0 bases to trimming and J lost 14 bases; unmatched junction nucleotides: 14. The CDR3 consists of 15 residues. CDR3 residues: CATSRDPGGQSWGTF. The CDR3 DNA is TGTGCCACCAGCAGAGATCCAGGGGGCCAATCCTGGGGGACCTTC.

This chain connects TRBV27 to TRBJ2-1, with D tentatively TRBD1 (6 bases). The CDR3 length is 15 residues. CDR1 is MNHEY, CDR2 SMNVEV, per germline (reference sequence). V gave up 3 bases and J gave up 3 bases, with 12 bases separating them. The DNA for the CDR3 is TGTGCCAGCAGTTTCCTCCTGGACAGCTACAATGAGCAGTTCTTC. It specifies CASSFLLDSYNEQFF.